Reported below is one T cell receptor beta chain. The antigen it recognizes is unknown. Base qualities are missing; no much larger clone stands one base away. RNA was extracted using the RNeasy kit, and roughly 0.45 to 1 microgram was reverse transcribed with random hexamers. TCR beta CDR3 regions were amplified with the immunoSEQ multiplex PCR assay covering 54 Vbeta and 13 Jbeta segments. PCR amplification bias was corrected using a synthetic template baseline for primer optimization and computational correction. The source study handled its data this way. Reads were annotated to V, D and J genes according to IMGT and were analyzed with immunoSEQ Analyzer, with only productive sequences retained. Clonality was calculated as one minus the Shannon entropy normalized by log2 of the number of productive unique sequences. For each patient and control, public and private clones were evaluated among the 100 most prevalent clones. Clones were defined as Susac-specific if absent from the healthy and MS cohorts, from approximately 1,100 published viral clones and from other ImmuneACCESS disease sequences. Starting from the raw public reads, TCRdb applied fastp trimming at Q25, assembled clones with MiXCR and retained in-frame beta chains. All rows with the same CDR3 protein become a single entry with the most common DNA and genes. TCRdb assigned the V and J calls; the authors' analysis was not used. This sample is represented by roughly 400,000 distinct CDR3 sequences; around 85% of them were singletons. In total, the top ten clones hold about 0.1% of the sample.

Spanning cysteine to phenylalanine, the CDR3 consists of 16 amino acids. CDR3 DNA is the only sequence kept; it has 48 bases, read in frame from the first base. From V the trimming removes 3 bases and from J it removes 4 bases, while the gene matches leave 12 bases of the junction unaccounted for. The CDR1 and CDR2 encoded by the germline V gene (reference sequence) are LNHDA and SQIVND. Peripheral blood CD8+ and CD4+ T cells from healthy donors, Susac syndrome patients and multiple sclerosis patients were profiled by high-throughput TCR beta sequencing. Treatment-naive patients with stable or active relapsing-remitting disease fulfilling revised McDonald criteria were used as multiple sclerosis controls. Bulk CD8+ and CD4+ T cells were purified by magnetic negative isolation, whereas CD8+ TEMRA cells were enriched by FACS. Blood was collected in EDTA tubes and processed within 24 hours, with PBMCs isolated through density gradient centrifugation. PBMCs destined for TCR sequencing were cryopreserved in liquid nitrogen and later thawed in a 37 °C water bath. The sorted or isolated CD4+, CD8+ and CD8+ TEMRA cells reached a purity of at least 90%.

This specimen comes from a study of CD8 T cells in Susac syndrome (dated by TCRdb to the late 2010s). With respect to the entire study: The study used repertoire sequencing to test whether antigen drove CD8+ T cell activation and differentiation in Susac syndrome. The study compared CD8+ T cell repertoire clonality among roughly eleven healthy donors, around 14 Susac syndrome patients and approximately 16 multiple sclerosis patients.

General study outcomes and caveats: The number of individuals in the TCR sequencing and HLA analysis was recognized as being relatively small.

The receptor's source is a human donor with multiple sclerosis. The sample taken for sequencing was CD8+ T cells from PBMCs. The rearranged segments are TRBV19 and TRBJ2-7; TRBD1 fits 7 bases in the junction. CDR3 reads: CASSMRTGTDTYEQYF. The nucleotide sequence reads as follows: TGTGCCAGTAGTATGCGGACCGGGACAGACACGTACGAGCAGTACTTC.